A single sample is the source of the 7 T cell receptor beta chains below, sequenced in a study of blood T cell repertoires in COVID-19. Assay: immunoSEQ multiplex PCR; the TCRdb copy retains only in-frame clones and omits some. The data hold under 70,000 clones, with approximately 92% observed a single time. Sequencing used peripheral blood. Source of these receptors: a human donor with active COVID-19. The donor label of this sample is uncertain.

The chain has TRBV27 and TRBJ2-5; D not certain. The CDR3 contains 13 residues. The V end was cut by 5 bases, the J end by 1 base, with 8 bases between. The germline CDR1 and CDR2 sequences are MNHEY and SMNVEV (reference sequence). The CDR3 DNA reads TGTGCCAGCAGTGCGGTGATCCAAGAGACCCAGTACTTC. This translates into CASSAVIQETQYF.

V usage is TRBV27 and J usage is TRBJ1-3; 10 bases are a match to TRBD1. J was trimmed by 7 bases and V by 5 bases; bases with no gene match: 11. The germline CDR1 and CDR2 sequences are MNHEY and SMNVEV (reference sequence). There are 16 residues in the CDR3. The CDR3 here is CASSPHPGQGRNTIYF. The CDR3 DNA reads as TGTGCCAGCAGTCCCCACCCGGGACAGGGGAGGAACACCATATATTTT.

The CDR3 reads CASSPRVSGSVYEQFF. The CDR3 bases are TGCGCCAGCAGCCCCCGAGTTAGCGGGAGTGTCTATGAGCAGTTCTTC. V and J are TRBV4-1 and TRBJ2-1; 9 nucleotides line up with TRBD2. This CDR3 spans 16 amino acids. Germline V gives CDR1 MGHRA, CDR2 YSYEKL. V trimming: 4 bases; J trimming: 8 bases; junction bases outside the gene matches: 12.

CDR3 region: CASRRADTQYF. CDR3 DNA sequence: TGTGCCAGTCGCAGGGCAGATACGCAGTATTTT. V gene TRBV19 combines with J gene TRBJ2-3; possible D gene TRBD1, 5 bases. Germline assignment: CDR1 LNHDA and CDR2 SQIVND (reference sequence). The length of the CDR3 is 11 residues. The V end was cut by 8 bases, the J end by 4 bases, with 7 bases between.

The chain employs TRBV10-3 and TRBJ1-2; 10 positions agree with TRBD1. The germline CDR1 and CDR2 sequences are ENHRY and SYGVKD. The J segment lost 1 base and the V segment lost 11 bases, leaving 4 bases of the junction unmatched. CDR3 length: 13 residues. DNA of the CDR3: TGTGCCTCGGGACAGGGGCGTAACTATGGCTACACCTTC. Amino acids: CASGQGRNYGYTF.

This sequence joins TRBV4-3 and TRBJ2-3, with 8 bases fitting TRBD2. Germline assignment: CDR1 LGHNA and CDR2 YSLEER. This CDR3 has 18 amino acids. The trim removed 1 base at V and 0 bases at J, leaving 9 bases unmatched. This CDR3 reads CASSQAIAGTPSTDTQYF. Written as DNA, the CDR3 is TGCGCCAGCAGCCAAGCGATAGCGGGGACGCCTAGCACAGATACGCAGTATTTT.

The chain is built from TRBV24-1 and TRBJ2-3; 7 nucleotides match TRBD1. From germline, CDR1 is KGHDR and CDR2 SFDVKD. V was pared by 4 bases and J by 6 bases, with 3 bases of the junction left unmatched. The CDR3 has 13 amino acids. This CDR3 reads CATSEPTGDTQYF. The CDR3 nucleotides are TGTGCCACCAGTGAACCGACAGGGGATACGCAGTATTTT.